This TCR beta chain appears in the sequencing data of a study of metastatic and nonmetastatic thyroid tumors. Across the whole study: Thyroid patients, malignant and benign, had repertoires compared across blood and tumor or nodule tissue. Study-wide results and limits: The reported finding was significantly higher TCR beta diversity in malignant thyroid tumors relative to benign nodules, in blood and tumor.

Per the authors' pipeline: Variation in CDR3 across clinicopathological groups served as the basis for constructing a distant-metastasis classifier in papillary thyroid cancer. TCRdb re-analyzed the PCR reads using MiXCR. TCRdb's processing, not the authors' own work, is the source of the V and J calls. The sample carries about 93,000 clones, 7.5% to 9% recorded once. Thyroid surgery was preceded by no treatment in any patient. Regarding this clone: Antigen: not known.

V gave up 2 bases and J gave up 7 bases, with 9 bases separating them. Germline V gene sequence: CDR1 GTSNPN, CDR2 SVGIG (reference sequence). The length of the CDR3 is 13 residues. Specimen: blood. This rearrangement joins TRBV30 to TRBJ1-6; D remains unclear. The clonotype originates from a female donor with papillary thyroid cancer or a benign thyroid nodule (not recorded which). Some clones in this sample may be carry-over from other donors' samples. CDR3 in DNA: TGTGCCTGGAGTATAGGCGTAAATTCACCCCTCCACTTT. The encoded protein is CAWSIGVNSPLHF. Looking up the rest from reference TRBV30 and TRBJ1-6 gives the full variable domain: SQTIHQWPATLVQPVGSPLSLECTVEGTSNPNLYWYRQAAGRGLQLLFYSVGIGQISSEVPQNLSASRPQDRQFILSSKKLLLSDSGFYLCAWSIGVNSPLHFGNGTRLTVT.